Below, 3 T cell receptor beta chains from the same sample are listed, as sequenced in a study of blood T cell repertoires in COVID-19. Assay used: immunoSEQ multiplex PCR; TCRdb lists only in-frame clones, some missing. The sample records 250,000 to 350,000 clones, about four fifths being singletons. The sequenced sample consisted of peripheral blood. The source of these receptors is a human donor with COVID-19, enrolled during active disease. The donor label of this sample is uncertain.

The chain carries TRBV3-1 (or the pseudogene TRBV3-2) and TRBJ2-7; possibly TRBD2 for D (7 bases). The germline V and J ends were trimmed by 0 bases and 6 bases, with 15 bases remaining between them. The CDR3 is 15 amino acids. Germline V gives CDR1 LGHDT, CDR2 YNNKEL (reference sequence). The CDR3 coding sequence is TGTGCCAGCAGCCAAGAAGGCGTTAGGGGGGGCGAGCAGTACTTC. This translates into CASSQEGVRGGEQYF.

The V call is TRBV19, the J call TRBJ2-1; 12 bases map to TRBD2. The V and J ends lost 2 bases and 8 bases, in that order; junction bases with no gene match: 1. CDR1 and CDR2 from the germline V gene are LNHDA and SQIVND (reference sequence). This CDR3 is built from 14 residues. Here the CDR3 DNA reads TGTGCCAGTAGTATAACTAGCGGGAGGTATGAGCAGTTCTTC. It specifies CASSITSGRYEQFF.

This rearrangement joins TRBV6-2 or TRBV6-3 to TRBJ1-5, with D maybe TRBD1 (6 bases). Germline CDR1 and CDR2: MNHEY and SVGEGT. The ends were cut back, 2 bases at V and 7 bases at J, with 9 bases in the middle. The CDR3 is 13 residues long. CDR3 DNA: TGTGCCAGCAGTTACCCAGGGGAGCAGCCCCAGCATTTT. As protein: CASSYPGEQPQHF.